This T cell receptor (beta chain) was captured by sequencing in a study of blood T cell repertoires in COVID-19. The overall study: Samples came from the United States, Italy and Spain, spanning acute and convalescent COVID-19. T cells, B-cell-depleted T cells, or PBMCs supplied cDNA or gDNA.

Under the authors' procedure: Reference gene primer amplification gave nucleated cell count estimates. Assay used: immunoSEQ multiplex PCR; TCRdb lists only in-frame clones, some missing. That table supplies the V and J calls and clone size; D and trimming were determined from the DNA. The table records around 160,000 clones, 75% to 90% of them present only once. J lost 8 bases, V lost 0 bases, and 6 bases had no gene match. CDR3 length: 15 residues. From germline, CDR1 is SGDLS and CDR2 YYNGEE. This clonotype was sampled from a human donor in a cohort sampled during active COVID-19. The source material was peripheral blood. This rearrangement joins TRBV9 to TRBJ2-1; 9 nucleotides align to TRBD2. The CDR3 bases are TGTGCCAGCAGCGTAGGGGGTAGCGGGAGCCATGAGCAGTTCTTC. Protein: CASSVGGSGSHEQFF.